This T cell receptor (beta chain) was retrieved from a study of beta chain features in type 1 diabetes. The CDR3 extends over 16 amino acids. Notes on the study in general: Type 1 diabetes patients had moderately but significantly shorter TCRB CDR3s in all four CD4+ subsets.

Isolated RNA was reverse transcribed in full, so expressed TCRB transcripts were sequenced. Clones were read by immunoSEQ multiplex PCR, and TCRdb kept only the in-frame ones, dropping some. The sample holds 250,000 to 300,000 clones, around 15% seen once. This clone was detected only a few times. Its antigen is not known. The rearrangement links TRBV1 to TRBJ2-3; the table assigns TRBD2, which was not confirmed against the DNA. TRBV1 is a pseudogene segment. Sequenced input: naive CD4+ T cells from blood. The origin of this receptor is a man under 40 with type 1 diabetes. DNA of the CDR3: TGCACCAGCAGCCGACTGACTAGCGGATCCACAGATACGCAGTATTTT. Protein sequence: CTSSRLTSGSTDTQYF.